The 17 T cell receptor beta chains reported below all come from one sample, sequenced in a study of cytomegalovirus exposure and HLA in healthy donors. PCR was performed using 60 Vbeta and 13 Jbeta primers. Here immunoSEQ multiplex PCR was the method, and the copy in TCRdb shows in-frame clones only, minus some. This sample has 100,000 to 140,000 clones, with around 77% found just once. Sequencing input: PBMCs. Receptors were obtained from a male donor in good health and CMV-seronegative.

This rearrangement joins TRBV7-2 to TRBJ2-1; 11 bases agree with TRBD2. With V trimmed by 3 bases and J by 8 bases, 6 bases remained unmatched. This CDR3 region has 15 residues. Germline V gene data show CDR1 as SGHTA and CDR2 as FQGNSA. The CDR3 loop is CASSFRLAGSHEQFF. The CDR3 nucleotides read TGTGCCAGCAGCTTCCGACTAGCGGGATCCCATGAGCAGTTCTTC.

This sequence joins TRBV5-6 and TRBJ2-3; 12 positions match TRBD2. CDR1 and CDR2 (germline): SGHDT, YYEEEE. CDR3 length: 18 residues. J gave up 2 bases and V 4 bases, and 11 bases lay outside the gene matches. The CDR3 nucleotides read TGTGCCAGCAGCGCCACAATCAGGACTAGCGGGGCCACAGATACGCAGTATTTT. This translates into CASSATIRTSGATDTQYF.

The rearrangement uses TRBV7-6 and TRBJ2-7; TRBD1 matches 7 bases. In germline, CDR1 is SGHVS, CDR2 FNYEAQ. Trimming cost V 5 bases and J 4 bases; bases outside gene matches: 11. CDR3 size: 15 residues. The DNA for the CDR3 is TGTGCCAGCAGCCTCGGGACAGCCTCCCATTACGAGCAGTACTTC. Its translation: CASSLGTASHYEQYF.

The rearrangement links TRBV30 to TRBJ2-1, with 7 bases fitting TRBD2. Losses at the gene ends were 3 bases for V and 4 bases for J; bases not matched to a gene: 6. From germline, CDR1 is GTSNPN and CDR2 SVGIG (reference sequence). This CDR3 region has 14 residues. CDR3 residues: CAWSRGRGYNEQFF. In nucleotides, the CDR3 is TGTGCCTGGAGCCGGGGGAGGGGATACAATGAGCAGTTCTTC.

This chain joins TRBV30 and TRBJ2-7, with a weak D call TRBD2 (6 bases). The CDR3 runs to 15 residues. Germline lookup yields CDR1 GTSNPN and CDR2 SVGIG (reference sequence). The V end was cut by 3 bases, the J end by 2 bases, with 17 bases between. The DNA for the CDR3 is TGTGCCTGGAGCCCCCTCGGGGGAGGCACCTACGAGCAGTACTTC. Translating gives CAWSPLGGGTYEQYF.

The chain recombines TRBV6-5 with TRBJ2-7; 8 positions match TRBD1. V lost 5 bases, J lost 2 bases, and 5 bases stayed unmatched. This CDR3 contains 14 residues. The germline gives CDR1 MNHEY, CDR2 SVGAGI. DNA for the CDR3: TGTGCCAGCAGTCGACAGGGGTTACCCTACGAGCAGTACTTC. The encoded protein is CASSRQGLPYEQYF.

This rearrangement joins TRBV27 to TRBJ2-5; possibly TRBD2 for D (6 bases). V was clipped by 2 bases and J by 2 bases, with 18 bases between them. The CDR3 sequence is 17 residues long. Germline CDR1 and CDR2: MNHEY and SMNVEV (reference sequence). The CDR3 DNA reads TGTGCCAGCAGTTTAGCAGGGTGGGGGGTATGGCAAGAGACCCAGTACTTC. Protein sequence: CASSLAGWGVWQETQYF.

The genes are TRBV5-4 and TRBJ2-4; possible D gene TRBD2, 6 bases. Germline V gives CDR1 SGHNT, CDR2 YYREEE (reference sequence). The V end lost 4 bases, the J end lost 7 bases, and 9 bases lay between the germline ends. The CDR3 contains 12 residues. CDR3 in amino acids: CASSGTSNIQYF. The CDR3 nucleotides read TGTGCCAGCAGCGGTACTAGCAACATTCAGTACTTC.

This clone was seen a few times. The chain has TRBV6-5 and TRBJ1-5; 8 bases fit TRBD1. CDR1 MNHEY and CDR2 SVGAGI come from the germline V gene. V dropped 6 bases and J dropped 2; count of bases not matched to a gene: 6. The CDR3 is 15 amino acids. The CDR3: CASRSTGGGNQPQHF. The CDR3 DNA reads TGTGCCAGCAGATCAACAGGGGGTGGCAATCAGCCCCAGCATTTT.

V and J are TRBV28 and TRBJ1-2, with no clear D. The germline V gene has CDR1 MDHEN and CDR2 SYDVKM. V lost 8 bases, J lost 0 bases, and 7 bases lay in between. This CDR3 has 12 residues. CDR3 coding DNA: TGTGCCAGCGGAGTAGCTAACTATGGCTACACCTTC. Translation gives CASGVANYGYTF.

This chain uses TRBV6-5 with TRBJ1-1, with D unclear. From germline, CDR1 is MNHEY and CDR2 SVGAGI. This CDR3 has 15 residues. Trimming took off 3 bases at V and 4 bases at J, with 15 bases between the two ends. The CDR3, as DNA: TGTGCCAGCAGTTATGTTGTGAGGGCGGGCACTGAAGCTTTCTTT. Protein product: CASSYVVRAGTEAFF.

The chain couples TRBV7-9 to TRBJ1-1; D uncertain. V lost 2 bases and J 0 bases, leaving 7 bases between the germline ends. Per the germline V gene, CDR1 is SEHNR and CDR2 is FQNEAQ (reference sequence). There are 14 residues in the CDR3. CDR3 nucleotide sequence: TGTGCCAGCAGCTTACCAGCGTTGAACACTGAAGCTTTCTTT. It yields the protein CASSLPALNTEAFF.

The count of this clone is one. The gene calls are TRBV29-1 and TRBJ2-1; D is possibly TRBD2 (6 bases). The ends were cut back, 6 bases at V and 5 bases at J, with 11 bases in the middle. Germline lookup yields CDR1 SQVTM and CDR2 ANQGSEA. The CDR3 is 12 residues long. The CDR3 DNA reads TGCAGCGTCAGGAGGGCAAACAATGAGCAGTTCTTC. Protein sequence: CSVRRANNEQFF.

The V and J genes are TRBV5-1 and TRBJ1-1, with 8 bases aligning to TRBD1. The CDR3 totals 14 residues. V lost 4 bases to trimming and J lost 1 base; unmatched junction nucleotides: 3. Germline CDR1 is SGHRS and CDR2 is YFSETQ. CDR3 region: CASSVQGGNTEAFF. In DNA, the CDR3 is TGCGCCAGCAGCGTACAGGGGGGGAACACTGAAGCTTTCTTT.

This chain uses TRBV6-5 with TRBJ2-5, with D perhaps matching TRBD2 (6 bases). The J call may be mistaken, given a closer DNA end match to TRBJ2-7. CDR1 MNHEY and CDR2 SVGAGI come from the germline V gene. This CDR3 region has 10 residues. The chain's CDR3 is CATRRDEQYF. CDR3 nucleotides: TGTGCCACCCGGAGGGACGAGCAGTACTTC.

This rearrangement joins TRBV5-6 to TRBJ2-5; D unresolved. The DNA end is more similar to TRBJ2-7, so the J call may be wrong. CDR3 length equals 12 residues. CDR1 is SGHDT and CDR2 is YYEEEE in the germline V gene. CDR3 DNA sequence: TGTGCCAGCAGCTTGCAAGTCTACGAGCAGTACTTC. It yields the protein CASSLQVYEQYF.

This rearrangement joins TRBV14 to TRBJ1-1; no clear D. CDR1 is SGHDN and CDR2 is FVKESK in the germline V gene. The CDR3 sequence is 13 residues long. V gave up 1 base and J gave up 5 bases, with 8 bases separating them. The chain's CDR3 is CASSQGLLTEAFF. The CDR3, as DNA: TGTGCCAGCAGCCAAGGTCTATTAACTGAAGCTTTCTTT.